The entry that follows covers one TCR beta chain sequence. Its antigen remains unidentified. Assay: immunoSEQ multiplex PCR; the TCRdb copy retains only in-frame clones and omits some. The data show about 17,000 clones, 80% to 95% seen once. This specimen comes from a study of lymphopenia after photon versus proton radiotherapy. Overall study results and limits: After lymphocyte nadir, photon-treated repertoires showed oligoclonal expansion, especially CD8+ Temra. In patients who died, overall survival fell as post-nadir TCR diversity dropped more. Relative stability marked proton patients; photon patients lost diversity and naive cells.

Germline assignment: CDR1 MGHRA and CDR2 YSYEKL. The V gene end was trimmed by 4 bases and the J gene end by 3 bases; junction bases not matched to a gene: 6. CDR3 length: 15 amino acids. The chain is built from TRBV4-1 and TRBJ2-7, with 10 bases that match TRBD1. Sequences were derived from peripheral blood, sampled from a patient treated with photon-based radiotherapy. The source is a man in his sixties with pancreatic cancer. The CDR3 sequence is CASSPLDRGRYEQYF. CDR3 in DNA: TGCGCCAGCAGCCCACTCGACAGGGGGCGCTACGAGCAGTACTTC.